This T cell receptor (beta chain) was retrieved from a study of blood T cell repertoires in COVID-19. Germline V gene sequence: CDR1 SGDLS, CDR2 YYNGEE. With 6 bases clipped from V and 8 bases from J, the junction kept 5 bases outside the gene matches. The CDR3 consists of 14 residues. Measured with immunoSEQ multiplex PCR; TCRdb has only the in-frame clones, and not every one. Of a few hundred thousand clones in the sample, around 84% were seen once. The TCR originated in a man aged 25-45 years who had recovered from COVID-19. The specimen was PBMCs or T cells enriched from blood (not recorded which). This chain connects TRBV9 to TRBJ2-3; 14 positions match TRBD2. This CDR3 reads CASTPGTSGGTQYF. The CDR3 nucleotides read TGTGCCAGCACTCCCGGGACTAGCGGGGGTACGCAGTATTTT.